This paragraph reports one T cell receptor (beta chain). The antigen is unknown. CD45RO-negative, CCR7-selected cells formed the naive CD8 fraction, which excluded terminally differentiated effector memory CD45RA+ cells. Every one of the donors was a Caucasian adult that lived in Nashville, Tennessee. Data came from immunoSEQ multiplex PCR; TCRdb stores just in-frame clones and leaves some out. This table holds roughly 2,000,000 clones, roughly 94% found once. The data are from a study of shared clonotypes between healthy human individuals. Study-wide background: Sampling drew on donors who were a couple of women and a few men aged 18 to 49.

Trimming cost V 5 bases and J 8 bases; bases outside gene matches: 8. Germline CDR1 MNHEY, CDR2 SMNVEV (reference sequence). The CDR3 extends over 14 amino acids. Points from the study as a whole: As a rule, naive subsets had a larger estimated richness than memory subsets.

Sequenced: naive CD8+ T cells sorted from blood. V and J are TRBV27 and TRBJ2-4; 8 nucleotides match TRBD1. This TCR was sampled from a man aged 18 to 30 in good health. The CDR3 DNA sequence: TGTGCCAGCAGTCCCCGGACAGGGATAGACATTCAGTACTTC. It codes for CASSPRTGIDIQYF.